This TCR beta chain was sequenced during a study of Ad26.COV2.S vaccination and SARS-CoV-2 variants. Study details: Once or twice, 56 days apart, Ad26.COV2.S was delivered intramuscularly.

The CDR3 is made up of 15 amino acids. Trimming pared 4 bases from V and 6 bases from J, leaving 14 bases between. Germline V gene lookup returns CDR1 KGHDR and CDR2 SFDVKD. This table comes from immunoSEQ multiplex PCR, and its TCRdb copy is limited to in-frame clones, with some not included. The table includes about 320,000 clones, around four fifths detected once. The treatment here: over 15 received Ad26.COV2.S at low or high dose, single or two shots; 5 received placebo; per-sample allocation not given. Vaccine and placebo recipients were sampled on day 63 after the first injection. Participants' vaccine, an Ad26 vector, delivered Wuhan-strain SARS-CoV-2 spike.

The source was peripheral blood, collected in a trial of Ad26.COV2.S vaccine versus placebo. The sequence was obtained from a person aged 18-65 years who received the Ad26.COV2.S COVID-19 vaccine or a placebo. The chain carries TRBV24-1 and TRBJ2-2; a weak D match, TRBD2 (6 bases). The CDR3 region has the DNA TGTGCCACCAGTGACAGGACTACTTTCCCCGGGGAGCTGTTTTTT. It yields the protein CATSDRTTFPGELFF.